This T cell receptor beta chain was retrieved from a study of shared clonotypes between healthy human individuals. Study-wide background: Donors consisted of two women and three men between 18 and 49. Three plates each covered CD4 naive and memory; CD8 naive two, CD8 memory one.

Sequencing used immunoSEQ multiplex PCR; TCRdb keeps in-frame clones, though not all of them. Among around 2.1 million clones listed, under 97% were seen once. Whole-study findings and limits: Researchers found naive subsets generally carried larger estimated richness than memory subsets. The naive CD4 repertoires of a handful of donors were compared, and around 5.1% of clonotypes were shared.

As for this clone: Its antigen is unidentified.

The sequence was obtained from a man between 18 and 35 years old in good health. The sample consisted of naive CD4+ T cells sorted from blood. Subset: CD45RA+ positively selected.

CDR3: CASSLRTASVAFF. The CDR3, as DNA: TGCGCCAGCAGCTTGAGGACAGCGTCTGTGGCTTTCTTT. The chain couples TRBV5-1 to TRBJ1-1; D perhaps matches TRBD1 (6 bases). This CDR3 region has 13 residues. V was cut by 1 base and J by 11 bases, with 15 bases left in between. The germline CDR1 and CDR2 sequences are SGHRS and YFSETQ.